The 4 T cell receptor beta chains below come from one sample, sequenced in a study of metastatic and nonmetastatic thyroid tumors. TCRdb re-analyzed the PCR reads through MiXCR. The table shows roughly 40,000 clones, with 16% occurring only once. Treatment of any kind had been given to no patient before thyroid surgery. What was sequenced was blood. These receptors were taken from a female donor with papillary thyroid cancer or a benign thyroid nodule (not recorded which). Some clones in this sample may be carry-over from other donors' samples.

This clone was seen ten or more times. V and J are TRBV5-1 and TRBJ2-7; TRBD1 aligns across 10 bases. V lost 4 bases to trimming and J lost 0 bases; unmatched junction nucleotides: 4. CDR1 and CDR2 from the germline V gene are SGHRS and YFSETQ. CDR3 size: 15 residues. Here the CDR3 reads CASSTGTGDSYEQYF. The CDR3 DNA reads TGCGCCAGCAGCACCGGGACAGGGGACTCCTACGAGCAGTACTTC.

A few counts support this clone. It may be a read error: a sequence one base away is much more abundant. This chain uses TRBV6-1 with TRBJ2-5; maybe TRBD1 (6 bases). The CDR3 is made up of 14 amino acids. The V and J ends lost 6 bases and 4 bases respectively, with 15 bases between them. Germline CDR1 MNHNS, CDR2 SASEGT. The DNA for the CDR3 is TGTGCCAGCAGCGAGGGACACACTATAGAGACCCAGTACTTC. This translates into CASSEGHTIETQYF.

This clone was counted ten times or more. This may be a read error, as it is one base from a much larger clone. The chain has TRBV10-3 and TRBJ2-5; 7 bases match TRBD1. CDR1 and CDR2 from the germline V gene are ENHRY and SYGVKD. Trimming took 6 bases from V and 6 from J; bases not matched to a gene: 10. This CDR3 region has 14 residues. This chain's CDR3 is CAIRKTGLQKTQYF. The CDR3 region has the DNA TGTGCCATCAGGAAGACAGGGCTTCAGAAGACCCAGTACTTC.

This clone was counted ten times or more. The chain is built from TRBV2 and TRBJ2-1; D unclear. The CDR3 totals 12 residues. Trimming took off 7 bases at V and 10 bases at J, with 14 bases between the two ends. From germline, CDR1 is SNHLY and CDR2 FYNNEI. The CDR3 protein is CASTGSWPEQFF. CDR3 nucleotides: TGTGCCAGCACCGGGTCGTGGCCGGAGCAGTTCTTC.